This TCR beta chain was observed in a study of shared clonotypes between healthy human individuals. Whole-study results and caveats: Naive CD4 clonotype sharing across several donors was around 5%. Shared clonotypes across all four donors exceeded non-shared ones in generation probability.

Method: immunoSEQ multiplex PCR; TCRdb's copy keeps in-frame clones and lacks some. Here the sample spans approximately 1.5 million clones, approximately 98.5% being singletons. Germline V gives CDR1 MNHEY, CDR2 SMNVEV (reference sequence). This CDR3 is 11 amino acids long. Trimming took off 8 bases at V and 5 bases at J, with 7 bases between the two ends. On this clone: Its target is not known.

The clonotype was recovered from a man aged 25-40 years in good health. J is TRBJ2-1 and V is TRBV27; D not certain. The sequencing input was naive CD4+ T cells sorted from blood. Subset defined: CD45RA+ positively selected. For the CDR3, the DNA is TGTGCCAGCCTCACACACAATGAGCAGTTCTTC. It is translated as CASLTHNEQFF.